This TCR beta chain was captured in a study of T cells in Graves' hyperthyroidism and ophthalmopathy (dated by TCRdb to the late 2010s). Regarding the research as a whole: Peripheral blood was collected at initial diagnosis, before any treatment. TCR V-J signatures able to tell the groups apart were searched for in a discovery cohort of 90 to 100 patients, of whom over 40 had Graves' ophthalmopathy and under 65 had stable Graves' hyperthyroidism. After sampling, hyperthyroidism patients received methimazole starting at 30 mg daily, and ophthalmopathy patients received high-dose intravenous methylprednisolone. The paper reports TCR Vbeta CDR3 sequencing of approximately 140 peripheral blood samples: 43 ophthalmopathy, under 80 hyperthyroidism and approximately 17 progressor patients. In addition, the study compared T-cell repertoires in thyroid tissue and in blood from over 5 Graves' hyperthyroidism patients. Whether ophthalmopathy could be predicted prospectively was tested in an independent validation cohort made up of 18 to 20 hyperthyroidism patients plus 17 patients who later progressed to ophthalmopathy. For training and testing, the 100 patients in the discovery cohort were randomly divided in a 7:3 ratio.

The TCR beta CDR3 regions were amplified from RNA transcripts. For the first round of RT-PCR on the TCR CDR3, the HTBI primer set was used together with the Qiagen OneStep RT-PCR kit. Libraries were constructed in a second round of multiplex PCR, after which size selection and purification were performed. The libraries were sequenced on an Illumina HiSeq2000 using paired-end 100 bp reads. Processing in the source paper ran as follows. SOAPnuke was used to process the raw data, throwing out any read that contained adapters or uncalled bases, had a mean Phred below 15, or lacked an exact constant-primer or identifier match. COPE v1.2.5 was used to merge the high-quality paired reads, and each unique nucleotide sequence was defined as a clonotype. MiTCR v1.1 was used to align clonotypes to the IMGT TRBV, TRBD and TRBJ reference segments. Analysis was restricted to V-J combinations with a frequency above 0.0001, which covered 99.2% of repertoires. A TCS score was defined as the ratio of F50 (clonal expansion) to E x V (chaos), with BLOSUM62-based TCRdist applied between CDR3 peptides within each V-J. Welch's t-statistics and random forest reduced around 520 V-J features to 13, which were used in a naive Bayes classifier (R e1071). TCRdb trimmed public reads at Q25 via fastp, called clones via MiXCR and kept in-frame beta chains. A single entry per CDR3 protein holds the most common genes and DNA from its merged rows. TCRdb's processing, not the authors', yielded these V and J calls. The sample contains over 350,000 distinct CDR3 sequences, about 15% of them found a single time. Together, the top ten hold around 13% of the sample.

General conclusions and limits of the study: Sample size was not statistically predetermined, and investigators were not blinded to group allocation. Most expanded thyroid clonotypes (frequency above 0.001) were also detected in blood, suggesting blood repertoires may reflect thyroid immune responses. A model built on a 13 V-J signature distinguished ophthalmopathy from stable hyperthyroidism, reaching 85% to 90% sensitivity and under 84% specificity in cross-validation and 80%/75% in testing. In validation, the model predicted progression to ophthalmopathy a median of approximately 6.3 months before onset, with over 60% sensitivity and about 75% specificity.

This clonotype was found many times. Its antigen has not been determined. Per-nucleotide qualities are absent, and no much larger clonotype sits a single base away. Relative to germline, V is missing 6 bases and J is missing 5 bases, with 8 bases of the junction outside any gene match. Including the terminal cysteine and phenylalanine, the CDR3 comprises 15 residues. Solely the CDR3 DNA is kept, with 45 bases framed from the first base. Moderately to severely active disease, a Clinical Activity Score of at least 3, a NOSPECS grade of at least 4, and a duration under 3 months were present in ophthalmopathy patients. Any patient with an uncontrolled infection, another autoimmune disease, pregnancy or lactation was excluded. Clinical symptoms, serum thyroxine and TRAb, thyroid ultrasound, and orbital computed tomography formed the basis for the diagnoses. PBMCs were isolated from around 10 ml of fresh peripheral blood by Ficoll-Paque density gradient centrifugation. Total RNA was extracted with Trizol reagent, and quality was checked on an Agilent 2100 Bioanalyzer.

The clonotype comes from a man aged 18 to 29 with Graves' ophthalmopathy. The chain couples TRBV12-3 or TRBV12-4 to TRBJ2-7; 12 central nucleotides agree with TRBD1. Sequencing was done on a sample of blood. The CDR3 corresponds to CASSPPGTGGNEQYF. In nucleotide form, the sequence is TGTGCCAGCAGCCCTCCCGGGACAGGGGGCAACGAGCAGTACTTC.